Below, one T cell receptor (beta chain) is given with its context. No antigen is known for it. Negative isolation was used for CD8+ and CD4+ T cells and FACS enrichment for TEMRA cells. It was with random hexamers that roughly 0.5 to 1 ug RNA was reverse transcribed. TCRdb fed the immunoSEQ multiplex PCR reads into MiXCR, producing one record per CDR3 protein. The table lists fewer than 85,000 distinct CDR3 sequences, approximately 95% of them singletons. The CDR3 runs 15 residues. Trimming removed 2 bases from V and 7 bases from J, with 16 bases in between. Germline V lookup: CDR1 MNHEY, CDR2 SMNVEV (reference sequence). The data derive from a study of CD8 T cells in Susac syndrome. Study results and limitations: Total CD8+ repertoires held approximately 15 Susac-specific public clones, while CD8+ TEMRA repertoires held 5 or 6.

This TCR was sampled from a human donor with Susac syndrome. The chain joins TRBV27 to TRBJ2-3, with D tentatively TRBD1 or TRBD2 (6 bases each). Material: CD8+ T cells from PBMCs. CDR3 in amino acids: CASSLVGGLGHTQYF. For the CDR3, the DNA is TGTGCCAGCAGTTTAGTAGGGGGACTGGGACATACGCAGTATTTT.